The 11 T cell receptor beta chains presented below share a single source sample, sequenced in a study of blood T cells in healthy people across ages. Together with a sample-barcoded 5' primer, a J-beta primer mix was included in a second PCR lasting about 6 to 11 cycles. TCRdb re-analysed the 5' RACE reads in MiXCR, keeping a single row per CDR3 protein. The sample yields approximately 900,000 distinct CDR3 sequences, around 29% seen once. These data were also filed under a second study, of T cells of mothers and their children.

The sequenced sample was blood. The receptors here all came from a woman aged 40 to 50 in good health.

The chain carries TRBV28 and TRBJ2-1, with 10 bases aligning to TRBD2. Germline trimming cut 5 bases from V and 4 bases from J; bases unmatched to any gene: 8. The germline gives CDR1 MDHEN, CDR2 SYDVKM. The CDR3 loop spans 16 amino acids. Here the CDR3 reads CASSRGELAGYNEQFF. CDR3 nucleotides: TGTGCCAGCAGTCGGGGGGAACTAGCGGGGTACAATGAGCAGTTCTTC.

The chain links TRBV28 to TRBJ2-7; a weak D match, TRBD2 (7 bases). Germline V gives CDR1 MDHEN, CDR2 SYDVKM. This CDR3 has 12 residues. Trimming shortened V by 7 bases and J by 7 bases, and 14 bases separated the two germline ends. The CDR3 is CASNGGPGEQYF. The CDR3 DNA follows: TGTGCCAGCAACGGGGGGCCGGGGGAGCAGTACTTC.

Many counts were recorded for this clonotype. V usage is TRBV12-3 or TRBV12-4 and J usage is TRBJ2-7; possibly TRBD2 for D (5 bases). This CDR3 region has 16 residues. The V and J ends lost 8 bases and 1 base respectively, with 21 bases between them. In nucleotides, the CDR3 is TGTGCCAGCTCACCACTGCGGGCAGGAGGTTCCTACGAGCAGTACTTC. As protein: CASSPLRAGGSYEQYF.

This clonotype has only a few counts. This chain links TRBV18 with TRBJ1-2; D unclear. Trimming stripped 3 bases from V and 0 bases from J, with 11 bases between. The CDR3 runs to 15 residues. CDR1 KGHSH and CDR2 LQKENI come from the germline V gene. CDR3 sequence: CASSPGGSSNYGYTF. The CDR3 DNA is TGTGCCAGCTCACCCGGCGGCAGCTCTAACTATGGCTACACCTTC.

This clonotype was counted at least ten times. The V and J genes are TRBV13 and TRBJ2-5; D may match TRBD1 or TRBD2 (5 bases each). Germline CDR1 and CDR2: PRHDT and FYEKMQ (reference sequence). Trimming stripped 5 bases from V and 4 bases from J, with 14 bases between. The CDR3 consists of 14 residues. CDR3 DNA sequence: TGTGCCAGCAGCCTGCTCGGGGCGGGAGAGACCCAGTACTTC. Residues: CASSLLGAGETQYF.

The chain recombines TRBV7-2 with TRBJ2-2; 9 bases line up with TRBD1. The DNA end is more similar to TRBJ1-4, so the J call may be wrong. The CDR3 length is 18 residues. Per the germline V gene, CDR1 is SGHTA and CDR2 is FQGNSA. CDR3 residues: CASSTPTGGRPANEKLFF. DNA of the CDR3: TGTGCCAGCAGCACCCCAACAGGGGGCAGGCCAGCTAATGAAAAACTGTTTTTT.

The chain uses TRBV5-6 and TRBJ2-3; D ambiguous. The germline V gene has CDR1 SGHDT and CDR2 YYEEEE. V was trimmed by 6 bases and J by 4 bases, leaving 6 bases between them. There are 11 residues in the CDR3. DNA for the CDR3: TGTGCCAGCAACTCCGCAGATACGCAGTATTTT. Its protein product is CASNSADTQYF.

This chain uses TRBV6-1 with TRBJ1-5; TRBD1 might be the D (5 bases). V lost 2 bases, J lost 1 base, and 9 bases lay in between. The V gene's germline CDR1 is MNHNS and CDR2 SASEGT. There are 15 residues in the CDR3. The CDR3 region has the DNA TGTGCCAGCAGTGAATATTGGGGCAGCAATCAGCCCCAGCATTTT. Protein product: CASSEYWGSNQPQHF.

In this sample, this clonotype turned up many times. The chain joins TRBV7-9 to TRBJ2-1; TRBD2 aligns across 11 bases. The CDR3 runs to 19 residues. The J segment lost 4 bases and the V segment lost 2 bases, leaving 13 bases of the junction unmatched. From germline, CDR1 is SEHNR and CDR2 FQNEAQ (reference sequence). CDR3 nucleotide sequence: TGTGCCAGCAGCTTATCACTAGCGGGGGCCCCCGTGGGGTACAATGAGCAGTTCTTC. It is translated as CASSLSLAGAPVGYNEQFF. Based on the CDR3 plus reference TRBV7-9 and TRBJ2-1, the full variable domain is DTGVSQNPRHKITKRGQNVTFRCDPISEHNRLYWYRQTLGQGPEFLTYFQNEAQLEKSRLLSDRFSAERPKGSFSTLEIQRTEQGDSAMYLCASSLSLAGAPVGYNEQFFGPGTRLTVL.

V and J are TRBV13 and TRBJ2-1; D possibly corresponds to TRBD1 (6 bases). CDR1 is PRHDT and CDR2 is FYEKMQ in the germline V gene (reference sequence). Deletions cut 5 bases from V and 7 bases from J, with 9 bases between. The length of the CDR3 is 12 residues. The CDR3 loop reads CASSIRGNEQFF. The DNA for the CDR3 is TGTGCCAGCAGCATAAGGGGGAATGAGCAGTTCTTC.

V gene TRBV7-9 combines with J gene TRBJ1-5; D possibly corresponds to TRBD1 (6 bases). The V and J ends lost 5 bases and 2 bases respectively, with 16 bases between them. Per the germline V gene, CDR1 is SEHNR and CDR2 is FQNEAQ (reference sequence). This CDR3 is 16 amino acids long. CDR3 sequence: CASSPQDSNGNQPQHF. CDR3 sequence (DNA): TGTGCCAGCAGCCCCCAGGACAGTAATGGCAATCAGCCCCAGCATTTT.